Following are 6 T cell receptor beta chains from one sample sequenced in a study of early T cells in non-severe SARS-CoV-2 infection (dated by TCRdb to the early 2020s). Receptor libraries were prepared by 5' RACE. Sequencer: NextSeq 500. TCRdb reprocessed the public reads (quality trimming at Q25 with fastp, clone calling with MiXCR) and kept in-frame beta chains. Under each unique CDR3 protein, matching rows form one entry showing the most common genes and DNA. The sample records about 67,000 distinct CDR3 sequences, approximately 10% of which are singletons. The ten largest clonotypes hold 3.8% of the sample. The specimen sequenced was whole blood. These receptors were collected from an adult who was a healthcare worker with PCR-confirmed SARS-CoV-2 infection or an uninfected control (not recorded which).

The V gene is TRBV4-1, the J gene TRBJ2-2, with 14 bases aligning to TRBD2. The V gene end was trimmed by 4 bases and the J gene end by 4 bases; junction bases not matched to a gene: 5. The CDR3 loop spans 17 amino acids. Germline V lookup: CDR1 MGHRA, CDR2 YSYEKL. CDR3 DNA: TGCGCCAGCAGCCCCCTAGGACTAGCGGGAGGCACCGGGGAGCTGTTTTTT. Its translation is CASSPLGLAGGTGELFF.

This chain connects TRBV29-1 to TRBJ1-5; 12 bases are shared with TRBD1. V lost 4 bases, J lost 5 bases, and 12 bases stayed unmatched. Germline CDR1 and CDR2: SQVTM and ANQGSEA. The CDR3 is 17 amino acids. As DNA, the CDR3 is TGCAGCGTTGGGAGTGGGACAGGGGGCAGTTCCGATCAGCCCCAGCATTTT. Translated: CSVGSGTGGSSDQPQHF.

In this sample, this clonotype turned up many times. The chain links TRBV3-1 to TRBJ2-5; D gene ambiguous. The CDR3 loop spans 14 amino acids. Trimming took off 3 bases at V and 1 base at J, with 9 bases between the two ends. Germline CDR1 reads LGHDT; CDR2 reads YNNKEL (reference sequence). The CDR3 reads CASSHGRIQETQYF. CDR3 sequence (DNA): TGTGCCAGCAGCCACGGACGGATCCAAGAGACCCAGTACTTC.

The chain has TRBV12-5 and TRBJ2-7, with D maybe TRBD1 (6 bases). Looked up from germline, CDR1 is LGHNT and CDR2 is FRNRAP. V lost 2 bases, J lost 3 bases, and 14 bases lay in between. The CDR3 totals 15 residues. CDR3 sequence reads: CASGLPRRGGYEQYF. The CDR3 DNA follows: TGTGCTAGTGGTTTGCCGCGTAGAGGGGGCTACGAGCAGTACTTC.

As to this clonotype: It may be a read error: a sequence one base away is much more abundant. The chain has TRBV29-1 and TRBJ2-5; D unclear. The germline gives CDR1 SQVTM, CDR2 ANQGSEA. The CDR3 extends over 10 amino acids. Between the trimmed V and J ends, which lost 4 bases and 5 bases, there was a span of 5 bases. The CDR3 spells CSVVGETQYF. In nucleotides, the CDR3 is TGCAGCGTTGTGGGGGAGACCCAGTACTTC.

This clonotype appeared many times. J is TRBJ2-6 and V is TRBV3-1; 7 positions match TRBD1. Germline V gene data show CDR1 as LGHDT and CDR2 as YNNKEL (reference sequence). V shed 3 bases, J shed 4 bases, and the junction held 3 bases outside the gene matches. The CDR3 has 15 residues. CDR3 nucleotide sequence: TGTGCCAGCAGCCAGACAGGGTTCGGGGCCAACGTCCTGACTTTC. It specifies CASSQTGFGANVLTF.